One sample yielded the 19 T cell receptor beta chains listed below, sequenced in a study of cytomegalovirus exposure and HLA in healthy donors. PCR primers comprised 60 Vbeta and 13 Jbeta primers. Sequencing used immunoSEQ multiplex PCR; TCRdb keeps in-frame clones, though not all of them. The sample shows about 180,000 clones, more than 80% of them seen only once. Material: PBMCs. The receptors here all came from a woman aged 18-29 years in good health and CMV-seropositive.

The chain recombines TRBV19 with TRBJ2-5; possible D gene TRBD2, 5 bases. V was cut by 6 bases and J by 2 bases, with 16 bases left in between. Germline CDR1 and CDR2: LNHDA and SQIVND (reference sequence). The CDR3 sequence is 15 residues long. The CDR3: CASSQIGGLQETQYF. CDR3 DNA sequence: TGTGCCAGTAGCCAGATTGGAGGACTTCAAGAGACCCAGTACTTC.

The chain employs TRBV14 and TRBJ2-5, with 11 bases that match TRBD2. V lost 2 bases and J lost 0; bases outside the gene matches: 5. The length of the CDR3 is 17 residues. The V gene's germline CDR1 is SGHDN and CDR2 FVKESK. CDR3 amino acids: CASSQSLGLADQETQYF. CDR3 DNA: TGTGCCAGCAGCCAAAGCTTGGGACTAGCGGACCAAGAGACCCAGTACTTC.

This chain connects TRBV7-9 to TRBJ1-4; 9 bases line up with TRBD1. The CDR3 contains 14 residues. The germline V gene has CDR1 SEHNR and CDR2 FQNEAQ (reference sequence). The trim removed 1 base at V and 8 bases at J, leaving 2 bases unmatched. The CDR3 nucleotides read TGTGCCAGCAGCTTAGACAGGGGGCAGGAAAAACTGTTTTTT. Translating it yields CASSLDRGQEKLFF.

V usage is TRBV7-6 and J usage is TRBJ2-7, with 9 bases matching TRBD1. V lost 5 bases, J lost 6 bases, and 8 bases stayed unmatched. The length of the CDR3 is 14 residues. The germline CDR1 and CDR2 sequences are SGHVS and FNYEAQ. CDR3 bases: TGTGCCAGCAGCCACGGGACAGGGTCGGTCGAGCAGTACTTC. Amino acids: CASSHGTGSVEQYF.

The V and J genes are TRBV7-8 and TRBJ1-2; the match to TRBD1 covers 9 bases. V lost 6 bases and J lost 6; bases outside the gene matches: 8. Germline-derived CDR1 and CDR2 are SGHVS and FQNEAQ. The CDR3 is made up of 14 amino acids. The CDR3 is CASSLRDRANGYTF. The CDR3 region has the DNA TGTGCCAGCAGTCTGAGGGACAGGGCCAATGGCTACACCTTC.

The rearrangement uses TRBV13 and TRBJ2-3; TRBD1 agrees at 8 bases. Germline V gene lookup returns CDR1 PRHDT and CDR2 FYEKMQ (reference sequence). The CDR3 sequence is 14 residues long. Trimming took 5 bases from V and 4 from J; bases not matched to a gene: 5. CDR3 loop: CASSIRGLPDTQYF. As DNA, the CDR3 is TGTGCCAGCAGCATCAGGGGGCTCCCAGATACGCAGTATTTT.

This chain uses TRBV6-4 with TRBJ2-6; D call uncertain. Germline CDR1 and CDR2: MRHNA and SNTAGT. The CDR3 loop spans 17 amino acids. V lost 7 bases, J lost 1 base, and 17 bases lay in between. The CDR3 DNA reads TGTGCCAGCAACAATGACAAAATCCCTTCTGGGGCCAACGTCCTGACTTTC. Translated, it gives CASNNDKIPSGANVLTF.

The chain joins TRBV6-4 to TRBJ1-6; tentative D call: TRBD1 (6 bases). In germline, CDR1 is MRHNA, CDR2 SNTAGT. V lost 7 bases to trimming and J lost 6 bases, with 7 bases between them. The CDR3 totals 12 residues. The CDR3: CASTGANSPLHF. The CDR3 DNA follows: TGTGCCAGCACAGGGGCTAATTCACCCCTCCACTTT.

V is TRBV28 and J is TRBJ2-1; no clear D. Trimming shortened V by 3 bases and J by 4 bases, and 7 bases separated the two germline ends. Germline loops: CDR1 MDHEN, CDR2 SYDVKM. The CDR3 sequence is 13 residues long. The CDR3, as DNA: TGTGCCAGCAGTTTGGGCAGGTACAATGAGCAGTTCTTC. Protein: CASSLGRYNEQFF.

The V call is TRBV5-1, the J call TRBJ2-5; 10 nucleotides agree with TRBD1. The V gene's germline CDR1 is SGHRS and CDR2 YFSETQ. V was clipped by 0 bases and J by 1 base; unmatched bases: 6. CDR3 length equals 17 residues. The CDR3 region has the DNA TGCGCCAGCAGCTTGGGTTTTAGGACAGGGGGCCAAGAGACCCAGTACTTC. This gives the protein CASSLGFRTGGQETQYF.

This clone was counted a single time. V usage is TRBV5-1 and J usage is TRBJ2-7; 8 positions match TRBD2. The CDR3 is 18 residues long. Looked up from germline, CDR1 is SGHRS and CDR2 is YFSETQ. V shed 0 bases and J 0 bases; nucleotides not matched to a gene: 11. The CDR3 here is CASSLGLSTSGISYEQYF. The CDR3 bases are TGCGCCAGCAGCTTGGGGCTCTCTACTAGCGGCATCTCCTACGAGCAGTACTTC.

J is TRBJ1-6 and V is TRBV6-5; D is unresolved. Trimming cost V 5 bases and J 2 bases, with 7 bases left between them. Germline assignment: CDR1 MNHEY and CDR2 SVGAGI. The CDR3 consists of 14 residues. CDR3 loop: CASSSEAYNSPLHF. CDR3 sequence (DNA): TGTGCCAGCAGTAGTGAGGCCTATAATTCACCCCTCCACTTT.

V is TRBV7-3 and J is TRBJ2-3; 13 bases are shared with TRBD2. The V segment lost 4 bases and the J segment 4 bases; nucleotides outside the gene matches: 5. This CDR3 spans 16 amino acids. Germline V gene data show CDR1 as SGHTA and CDR2 as FQGTGA. The DNA for the CDR3 is TGTGCCAGCAGCTCACTAGCGGGGGGGCGCGCAGATACGCAGTATTTT. Its protein product is CASSSLAGGRADTQYF.

A note on this clone: One end of the junction does not line up with germline, which may come from a read error. The rearrangement joins TRBV4-2 to TRBJ1-2; 11 bases fit TRBD1. Germline lookup yields CDR1 LGHNA and CDR2 YNFKEQ. CDR3 size: 17 residues. The DNA of the CDR3 is TGTGCCAGCAGCCAAGATCAAGGACAGGGGGCGATCTATGTCTACACCTTC. It translates to CASSQDQGQGAIYVYTF.

This chain joins TRBV6-1 and TRBJ2-7; D may be TRBD2 (5 bases). Germline CDR1 MNHNS, CDR2 SASEGT. The CDR3 spans 15 residues. V was clipped by 2 bases and J by 7 bases, with 18 bases between them. The CDR3 DNA reads TGTGCCAGCAGTGAAATGTTGCGAGGGTCCGGAGAGCAGTACTTC. This sequence encodes CASSEMLRGSGEQYF.

The gene calls are TRBV2 and TRBJ2-5; D may be TRBD2 (7 bases). The germline V and J ends were trimmed by 8 bases and 4 bases, with 17 bases remaining between them. CDR1 is SNHLY, CDR2 FYNNEI, per germline. The CDR3 is 14 residues long. CDR3 DNA sequence: TGTGCCAGCTCGCGGGGGCGTTCGGCAGAGACCCAGTACTTC. Residues: CASSRGRSAETQYF.

The rearrangement joins TRBV7-7 to TRBJ2-5, with 10 bases matching TRBD2. The germline V gene encodes CDR1 SSHAT and CDR2 FNYEAQ (reference sequence). The CDR3 loop spans 16 amino acids. V dropped 4 bases and J dropped 5; count of bases not matched to a gene: 10. The CDR3 spells CASSSGASGGLETQYF. CDR3 bases: TGTGCCAGCAGCTCAGGGGCTAGCGGGGGTCTTGAGACCCAGTACTTC. The complete variable domain, with remaining parts taken from reference TRBV7-7 and TRBJ2-5, reads GAGVSQSPRYKVTKRGQDVTLRCDPISSHATLYWYQQALGQGPEFLTYFNYEAQPDKSGLPSDRFSAERPEGSISTLTIQRTEQRDSAMYRCASSSGASGGLETQYFGPGTRLLVL.

The genes are TRBV25-1 and TRBJ1-2, with D unclear. Between the trimmed V and J ends, which lost 3 bases and 4 bases, there was a span of 18 bases. Per germline, CDR1 MGHDK and CDR2 SYGVNS. The CDR3 is made up of 16 amino acids. CDR3 in amino acids: CASSEEWVQPGYGYTF. DNA for the CDR3: TGTGCCAGCAGTGAGGAATGGGTACAGCCCGGCTATGGCTACACCTTC.

The chain employs TRBV6-5 and TRBJ2-7; D gene ambiguous. The germline V gene encodes CDR1 MNHEY and CDR2 SVGAGI. CDR3 length: 12 residues. The germline V and J ends were trimmed by 5 bases and 4 bases, with 9 bases remaining between them. CDR3 in amino acids: CASSLSGYEQYF. As DNA, the CDR3 is TGTGCCAGCAGTCTATCGGGTTACGAGCAGTACTTC.